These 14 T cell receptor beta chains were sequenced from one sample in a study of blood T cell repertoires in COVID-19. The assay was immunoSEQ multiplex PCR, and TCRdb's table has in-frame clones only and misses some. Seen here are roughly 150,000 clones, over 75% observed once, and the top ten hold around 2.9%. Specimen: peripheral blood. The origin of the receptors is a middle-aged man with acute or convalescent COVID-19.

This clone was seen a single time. CDR3 nucleotide sequence: TGTGCCAGCAGTTTGAGATCGCGGGCAAACTCCTACAATGAGCAGTTCTTC. This gives the protein CASSLRSRANSYNEQFF. The V call is TRBV27, the J call TRBJ2-1; the D gene is possibly TRBD2 (5 bases). This CDR3 is built from 17 residues. V gave up 3 bases and J gave up 0 bases, with 15 bases separating them. Germline V lookup: CDR1 MNHEY, CDR2 SMNVEV (reference sequence).

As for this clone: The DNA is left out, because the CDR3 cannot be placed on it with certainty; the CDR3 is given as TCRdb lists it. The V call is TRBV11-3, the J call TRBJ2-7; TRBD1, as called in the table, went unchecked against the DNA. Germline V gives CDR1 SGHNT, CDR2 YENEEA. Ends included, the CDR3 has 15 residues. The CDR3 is CASSFGQGAIYEQYF.

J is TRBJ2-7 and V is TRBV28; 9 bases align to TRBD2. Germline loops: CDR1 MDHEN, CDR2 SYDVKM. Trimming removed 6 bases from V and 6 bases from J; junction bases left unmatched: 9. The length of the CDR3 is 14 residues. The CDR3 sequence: CASRPTSGLGEQYF. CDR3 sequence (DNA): TGTGCCAGCAGACCGACTAGCGGACTAGGCGAGCAGTACTTC.

CDR3 sequence (DNA): TGTGCCAGCAGTCCTCACCGGGACAGTTTTAGCAATCAGCCCCAGCATTTT. This encodes CASSPHRDSFSNQPQHF. The rearrangement uses TRBV27 and TRBJ1-5; TRBD1 matches at 7 bases. CDR1 is MNHEY, CDR2 SMNVEV, per germline (reference sequence). Trimming at V came to 5 bases and at J to 0 bases, leaving 10 bases not matched to a gene. The CDR3 has 17 residues.

The CDR3 region is CASSGVGAGARQNEQFF. The CDR3 DNA follows: TGTGCCAGCAGTGGAGTTGGGGCGGGAGCTCGCCAAAATGAGCAGTTCTTC. The chain links TRBV6-1 to TRBJ2-1; 7 bases are a match to TRBD2. The CDR3 has 17 amino acids. Germline-derived CDR1 and CDR2 are MNHNS and SASEGT. The ends lost 4 bases at V and 7 bases at J; junction bases unmatched: 16.

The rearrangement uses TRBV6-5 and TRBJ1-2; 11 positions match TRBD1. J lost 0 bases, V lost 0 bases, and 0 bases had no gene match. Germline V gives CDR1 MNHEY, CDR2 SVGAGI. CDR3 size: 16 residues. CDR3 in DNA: TGTGCCAGCAGTTACTCGGACAGGGGGCCTAACTATGGCTACACCTTC. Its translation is CASSYSDRGPNYGYTF.

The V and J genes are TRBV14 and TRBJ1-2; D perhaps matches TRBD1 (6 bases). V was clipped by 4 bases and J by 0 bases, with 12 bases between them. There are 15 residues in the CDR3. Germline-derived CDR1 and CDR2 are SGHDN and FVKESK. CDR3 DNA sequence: TGTGCCAGCAGCCGTTGGACAGCTCCTAACTATGGCTACACCTTC. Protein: CASSRWTAPNYGYTF. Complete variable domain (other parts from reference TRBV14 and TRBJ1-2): EAGVTQFPSHSVIEKGQTVTLRCDPISGHDNLYWYRRVMGKEIKFLLHFVKESKQDESGMPNNRFLAERTGGTYSTLKVQPAELEDSGVYFCASSRWTAPNYGYTFGSGTRLTVV.

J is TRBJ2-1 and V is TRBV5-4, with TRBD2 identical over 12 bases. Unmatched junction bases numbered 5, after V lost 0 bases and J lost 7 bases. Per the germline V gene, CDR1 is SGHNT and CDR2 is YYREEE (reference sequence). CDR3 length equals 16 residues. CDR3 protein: CASSLETSGSLNEQFF. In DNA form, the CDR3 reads TGTGCCAGCAGCTTGGAGACTAGCGGGAGCTTGAATGAGCAGTTCTTC.

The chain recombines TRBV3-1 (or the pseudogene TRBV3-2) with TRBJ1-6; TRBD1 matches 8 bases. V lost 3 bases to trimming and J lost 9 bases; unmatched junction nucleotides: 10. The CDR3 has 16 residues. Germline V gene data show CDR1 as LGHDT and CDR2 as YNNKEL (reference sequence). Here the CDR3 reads CASSHYRTGIISPLHF. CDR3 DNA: TGTGCCAGCAGCCACTATCGGACAGGGATTATTTCACCCCTCCACTTT.

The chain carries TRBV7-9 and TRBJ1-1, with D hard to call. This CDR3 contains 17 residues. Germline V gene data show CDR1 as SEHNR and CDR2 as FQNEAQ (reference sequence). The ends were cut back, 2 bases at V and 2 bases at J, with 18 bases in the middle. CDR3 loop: CASSLLEDLGFNTEAFF. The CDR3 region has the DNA TGTGCCAGCAGCTTACTGGAGGACCTGGGGTTTAACACTGAAGCTTTCTTT. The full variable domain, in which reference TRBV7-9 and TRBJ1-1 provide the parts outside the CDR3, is DTGVSQNPRHKITKRGQNVTFRCDPISEHNRLYWYRQTLGQGPEFLTYFQNEAQLEKSRLLSDRFSAERPKGSFSTLEIQRTEQGDSAMYLCASSLLEDLGFNTEAFFGQGTRLTVV.

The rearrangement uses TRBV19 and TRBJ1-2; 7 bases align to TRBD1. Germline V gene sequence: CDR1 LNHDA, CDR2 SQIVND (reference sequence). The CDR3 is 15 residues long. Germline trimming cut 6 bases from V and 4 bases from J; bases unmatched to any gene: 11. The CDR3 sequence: CASSSTGKWTYGYTF. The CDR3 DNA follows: TGTGCCAGTAGCTCGACAGGGAAGTGGACCTATGGCTACACCTTC.

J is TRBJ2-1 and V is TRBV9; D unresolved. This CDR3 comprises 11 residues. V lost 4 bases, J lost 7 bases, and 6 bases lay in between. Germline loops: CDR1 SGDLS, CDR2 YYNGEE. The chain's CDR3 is CASSRQNEQFF. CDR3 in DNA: TGTGCCAGCAGCCGTCAGAATGAGCAGTTCTTC. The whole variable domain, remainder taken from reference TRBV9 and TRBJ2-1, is DSGVTQTPKHLITATGQRVTLRCSPRSGDLSVYWYQQSLDQGLQFLIQYYNGEERAKGNILERFSAQQFPDLHSELNLSSLELGDSALYFCASSRQNEQFFGPGTRLTVL.

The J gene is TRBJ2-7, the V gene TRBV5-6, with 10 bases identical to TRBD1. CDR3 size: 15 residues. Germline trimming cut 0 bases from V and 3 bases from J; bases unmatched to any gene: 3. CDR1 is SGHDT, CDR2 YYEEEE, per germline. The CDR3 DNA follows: TGTGCCAGCAGCTTGGTAGGGACAGGGGTCTACGAGCAGTACTTC. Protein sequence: CASSLVGTGVYEQYF.

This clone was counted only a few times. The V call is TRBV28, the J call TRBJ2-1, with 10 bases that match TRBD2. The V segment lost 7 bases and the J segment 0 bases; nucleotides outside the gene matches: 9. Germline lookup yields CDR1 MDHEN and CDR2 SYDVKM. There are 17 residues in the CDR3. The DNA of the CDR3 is TGTGCCAGCACCTCTAGCGGGAGTCCGACCTCCTACAATGAGCAGTTCTTC. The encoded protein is CASTSSGSPTSYNEQFF.